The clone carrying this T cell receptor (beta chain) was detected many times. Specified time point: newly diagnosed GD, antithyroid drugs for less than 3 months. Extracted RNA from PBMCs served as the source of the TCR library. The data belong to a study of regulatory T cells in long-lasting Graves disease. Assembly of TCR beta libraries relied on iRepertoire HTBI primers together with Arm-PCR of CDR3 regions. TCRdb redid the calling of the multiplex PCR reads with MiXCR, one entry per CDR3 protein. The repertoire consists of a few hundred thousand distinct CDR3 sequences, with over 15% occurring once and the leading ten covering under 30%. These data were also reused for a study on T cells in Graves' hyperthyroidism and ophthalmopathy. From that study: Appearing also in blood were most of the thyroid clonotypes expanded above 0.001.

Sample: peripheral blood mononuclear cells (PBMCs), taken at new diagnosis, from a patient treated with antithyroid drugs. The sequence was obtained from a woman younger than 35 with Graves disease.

The CDR3 is CATSDSGRGSAYEQYF. The CDR3 coding sequence is TGTGCCACCAGTGATAGCGGGAGGGGATCCGCCTACGAGCAGTACTTC. The genes are TRBV24-1 and TRBJ2-7; 10 positions match TRBD2. Germline lookup yields CDR1 KGHDR and CDR2 SFDVKD. The CDR3 loop spans 16 amino acids. V trimming: 3 bases; J trimming: 2 bases; junction bases outside the gene matches: 6.